In this sample, the clone carrying this T cell receptor (beta chain) turned up once. Its antigen remains unidentified. Profiled with immunoSEQ multiplex PCR; TCRdb holds only in-frame clones, not every one. The sample has about 82,000 clones, less than 90% seen once. These data are taken from a study of OX40 agonist ivuxolimab in advanced cancers. The wider study: Cohort: approximately 79% men, mean age about 60, aged about 20 to 79. Study outcomes and limitations: Low normalized T-cell clonal expansion was also seen in some nonresponders.

Blood samples were obtained at baseline, cycle 4 day 1, and cycle 7 day 1. CDR1 is ENHRY, CDR2 SYGVKD, per germline. Between the trimmed V and J ends, which lost 5 bases and 8 bases, there was a span of 9 bases. The CDR3 has 12 amino acids. The material sequenced was CD4+ or CD8+ T cells sorted from blood, taken in a trial of the OX40 agonist ivuxolimab. The sequence was collected from an adult with an advanced solid tumor such as melanoma, head and neck, liver or kidney cancer. The chain employs TRBV10-3 and TRBJ1-4; D unresolved. CDR3 residues: CAISTEDEKLFF. The CDR3 DNA reads as TGTGCCATCAGTACGGAGGACGAAAAACTGTTTTTT.